This TCR beta chain comes out of a study of Tregs in tolerant kidney transplant recipients. Comment on this clone: Its target is not known.

Method: immunoSEQ multiplex PCR; TCRdb's copy keeps in-frame clones and lacks some. Counted here are fewer than 45,000 clones, 95% to 96% occurring once; the ten biggest clones make up approximately 0.39%. The origin of this receptor is a human donor in good health. Sequenced sample: Tregs from blood cultured with allogeneic cells.

CDR3 bases: TGTGCCAGCAGTTTATTCGGTTCGCCGGGACTAGCGGGAGGGCCGCACAATGAGCAGTTCTTC. Its protein product is CASSLFGSPGLAGGPHNEQFF. This chain uses TRBV27 with TRBJ2-1; TRBD2 matches at 16 bases. Germline V gene data show CDR1 as MNHEY and CDR2 as SMNVEV (reference sequence). Unmatched junction bases numbered 14, after V lost 1 base and J lost 5 bases. The CDR3 is 21 amino acids.